This entry describes one TCR beta chain. This specimen comes from a study of blood T cell repertoires in COVID-19. Study context: Material from acute and convalescent COVID-19 was sourced from the United States, Italy and Spain. T cells, B-cell-depleted T cells, or PBMCs provided the cDNA or gDNA that served as material.

Germline V gives CDR1 SGHDN, CDR2 FVKESK. V lost 0 bases and J lost 1; bases outside the gene matches: 6. This CDR3 is built from 17 residues. Authors' data handling: Amplified reference gene primers provided the basis for estimating nucleated cell counts. Assay: immunoSEQ multiplex PCR; the TCRdb copy retains only in-frame clones and omits some. V, J and clone size reflect that table, while D and trimming were determined from the DNA. Found here are fewer than 40,000 clones, roughly 85% of them singletons; the top ten hold around 8.6%. The genes are TRBV14 and TRBJ2-3; 8 positions agree with TRBD2. Sequenced material: peripheral blood. This receptor was taken from a man aged 80 or over with active COVID-19. CDR3 residues: CASSQDTRRGGTDTQYF. The CDR3 DNA is TGTGCCAGCAGCCAAGATACAAGGCGGGGGGGCACAGATACGCAGTATTTT.